The 2 T cell receptor beta chains below were found in one sample sequenced in a study of T cells in localized non-small cell lung cancer. The method was immunoSEQ multiplex PCR; TCRdb's version includes in-frame clones alone and lacks a portion of them. The sample carries 1,200 to 1,500 clones, approximately 31% recorded once. Source: lung tumor tissue, taken before any cancer treatment. These receptors all come from a male donor aged 60 or over with stage I squamous cell lung carcinoma.

The V and J genes are TRBV11-3 and TRBJ2-1, with 12 nucleotides matching TRBD1. V gave up 3 bases and J gave up 7 bases; unmatched junction bases: 1. CDR1 SGHNT and CDR2 YENEEA come from the germline V gene. There are 14 residues in the CDR3. In DNA, the CDR3 is TGTGCCAGCAGCTTGGGACAGGGGGCGAATGAGCAGTTCTTC. This sequence encodes CASSLGQGANEQFF.

The V gene is TRBV29-1, the J gene TRBJ1-3, with no clear D. The CDR3 is made up of 14 amino acids. The V gene's germline CDR1 is SQVTM and CDR2 ANQGSEA. V lost 0 bases to trimming and J lost 4 bases, with 10 bases between them. The CDR3 bases are TGCAGCGTTGAAGATGACCCCAGAGGAAACACCATATATTTT. This encodes CSVEDDPRGNTIYF.